The 26 T cell receptor beta chains given below trace back to one sample, sequenced in a study of CD8 T cells in seronegative destructive rheumatoid arthritis. TCRdb's table, derived via immunoSEQ multiplex PCR, lists solely in-frame clones and lacks some. The sample records about 940 clones, approximately 84% being singletons. Source material: CD8+ T cells from blood. These TCRs come from a woman aged 60 to 80 with seronegative destructive rheumatoid arthritis.

The V gene is TRBV10-3, the J gene TRBJ2-1, with TRBD2 identical over 8 bases. Germline trimming cut 0 bases from V and 5 bases from J; bases unmatched to any gene: 6. Germline-derived CDR1 and CDR2 are ENHRY and SYGVKD. This CDR3 comprises 16 residues. CDR3 bases: TGTGCCATCAGTGAGTCCAGTACTAGCGGTGACAATGAGCAGTTCTTC. Its protein is CAISESSTSGDNEQFF.

In this sample, this clone is large. The chain employs TRBV4-1 and TRBJ2-3; TRBD2 matches 7 bases. The ends lost 0 bases at V and 2 bases at J; junction bases unmatched: 8. The CDR3 spans 17 residues. Germline CDR1 and CDR2: MGHRA and YSYEKL. The CDR3 region is CASSQDRWGGPTDTQYF. CDR3 nucleotide sequence: TGCGCCAGCAGCCAAGATCGATGGGGGGGTCCCACAGATACGCAGTATTTT.

The chain couples TRBV19 to TRBJ1-2; 10 bases map to TRBD1. V was pared by 1 base and J by 6 bases, with 8 bases of the junction left unmatched. Germline loops: CDR1 LNHDA, CDR2 SQIVND (reference sequence). The CDR3 covers 16 residues. The CDR3 reads CASSIAGQGSKDGYTF. The DNA for the CDR3 is TGTGCCAGTAGTATAGCGGGACAGGGGAGCAAGGATGGCTACACCTTC.

This clone was picked up a small number of times. The chain links TRBV4-2 to TRBJ2-2; TRBD1 agrees at 10 bases. Germline trimming cut 6 bases from V and 6 bases from J; bases unmatched to any gene: 10. The CDR3 has 16 residues. Germline V gives CDR1 LGHNA, CDR2 YNFKEQ. CDR3 sequence reads: CASRAGGQGPPGELFF. CDR3 bases: TGTGCCAGCAGGGCAGGGGGACAGGGGCCGCCCGGGGAGCTGTTTTTT.

CDR3 residues: CASSEGQGAVDGYTF. DNA of the CDR3: TGTGCCAGCAGTGAAGGACAGGGGGCAGTCGATGGCTACACCTTC. The chain uses TRBV6-1 and TRBJ1-2; the match to TRBD1 covers 10 bases. The germline CDR1 and CDR2 sequences are MNHNS and SASEGT. V shed 1 base, J shed 6 bases, and the junction held 5 bases outside the gene matches. This CDR3 has 15 amino acids.

The chain joins TRBV5-1 to TRBJ2-7; 10 bases match TRBD2. The CDR3 sequence is 16 residues long. Losses at the gene ends were 4 bases for V and 3 bases for J; bases not matched to a gene: 10. Germline CDR1 is SGHRS and CDR2 is YFSETQ. This CDR3 reads CASSEGLAGVHYEQYF. In DNA form, the CDR3 reads TGCGCCAGCAGCGAGGGGCTAGCGGGGGTTCACTACGAGCAGTACTTC.

The rearrangement uses TRBV9 and TRBJ2-2, with TRBD1 matching 7 bases. Germline V CDR1 and CDR2: SGDLS, YYNGEE. This CDR3 region has 17 residues. The ends lost 4 bases at V and 0 bases at J; junction bases unmatched: 9. CDR3 sequence: CASSPRSGTANTGELFF. CDR3 nucleotide sequence: TGTGCCAGCAGCCCCCGCTCAGGGACAGCGAACACCGGGGAGCTGTTTTTT.

A few counts support this clone. The gene calls are TRBV7-9 and TRBJ2-2; D may be TRBD1 (6 bases). Germline CDR1 reads SEHNR; CDR2 reads FQNEAQ (reference sequence). V lost 4 bases and J 8 bases, leaving 14 bases between the germline ends. This CDR3 has 14 amino acids. This CDR3 is CASSSYTGLGELFF. The CDR3 nucleotides are TGTGCCAGCAGCTCATACACAGGGCTGGGGGAGCTGTTTTTT.

This chain uses TRBV11-2 with TRBJ2-7, with TRBD2 matching over 7 bases. V lost 4 bases to trimming and J lost 3 bases; unmatched junction nucleotides: 9. Germline V gene lookup returns CDR1 SGHAT and CDR2 FQNNGV. This CDR3 comprises 15 residues. The CDR3 DNA is TGTGCCAGCAGCTCAGCGAGGGGAGGGAACTACGAGCAGTACTTC. This encodes CASSSARGGNYEQYF.

J is TRBJ1-1 and V is TRBV9; unclear D gene. Trimming pared 0 bases from V and 0 bases from J, leaving 6 bases between. Germline V gene lookup returns CDR1 SGDLS and CDR2 YYNGEE. The CDR3 is made up of 14 amino acids. The CDR3 sequence is CASSVDTLNTEAFF. The CDR3 bases are TGTGCCAGCAGCGTAGACACCCTGAACACTGAAGCTTTCTTT. The variable domain in full, completed from reference TRBV9 and TRBJ1-1, reads DSGVTQTPKHLITATGQRVTLRCSPRSGDLSVYWYQQSLDQGLQFLIQYYNGEERAKGNILERFSAQQFPDLHSELNLSSLELGDSALYFCASSVDTLNTEAFFGQGTRLTVV.

In its sample, this clone was seen once. V and J are TRBV7-8 and TRBJ1-3; the D gene is possibly TRBD1 (6 bases). Looked up from germline, CDR1 is SGHVS and CDR2 is FQNEAQ. The CDR3 runs 15 residues. Trimming removed 3 bases at V and 2 bases at J, with 11 bases between. CDR3 loop: CASSFERGPGNTIYF. In DNA, the CDR3 is TGTGCCAGCAGCTTTGAGCGGGGGCCTGGAAACACCATATATTTT.

The chain combines TRBV6-4 with TRBJ1-3; the D is unclear. The CDR3 covers 18 residues. The ends were cut back, 3 bases at V and 0 bases at J, with 18 bases in the middle. Germline V gene lookup returns CDR1 MRHNA and CDR2 SNTAGT. The CDR3 region is CASSEGTMESPSGNTIYF. CDR3 sequence (DNA): TGTGCCAGCAGTGAAGGTACAATGGAGAGCCCCTCTGGAAACACCATATATTTT.

The chain links TRBV7-9 to TRBJ2-3; a weak D match, TRBD2 (6 bases). This CDR3 has 15 residues. V gave up 6 bases and J gave up 0 bases, with 13 bases separating them. The germline V gene encodes CDR1 SEHNR and CDR2 FQNEAQ (reference sequence). The CDR3 here is CASRKSGPSTDTQYF. The CDR3 region has the DNA TGTGCCAGCAGGAAAAGCGGGCCCAGCACAGATACGCAGTATTTT. Full variable domain (rest looked up from reference TRBV7-9 and TRBJ2-3): DTGVSQNPRHKITKRGQNVTFRCDPISEHNRLYWYRQTLGQGPEFLTYFQNEAQLEKSRLLSDRFSAERPKGSFSTLEIQRTEQGDSAMYLCASRKSGPSTDTQYFGPGTRLTVL.

This clone was found a few times. This chain links TRBV10-3 with TRBJ2-7; D not certain. The CDR3 covers 11 residues. From germline, CDR1 is ENHRY and CDR2 SYGVKD. Trimming shortened V by 5 bases and J by 5 bases, and 7 bases separated the two germline ends. The CDR3 region has the DNA TGTGCCATCAGTAATGACAACGAGCAGTACTTC. Encoded protein: CAISNDNEQYF.

The V gene is TRBV4-1, the J gene TRBJ2-5; 7 bases map to TRBD1. From germline, CDR1 is MGHRA and CDR2 YSYEKL. The CDR3 runs to 15 residues. With 2 bases clipped from V and 3 bases from J, the junction kept 6 bases outside the gene matches. The DNA of the CDR3 is TGCGCCAGCAGCCAACCCTCCGGGACAGAAGAGACCCAGTACTTC. It translates to CASSQPSGTEETQYF.

The chain couples TRBV7-2 to TRBJ2-5, with 9 bases identical to TRBD1. Losses at the gene ends were 5 bases for V and 1 base for J; bases not matched to a gene: 5. Per the germline V gene, CDR1 is SGHTA and CDR2 is FQGNSA. CDR3 size: 15 residues. The CDR3 DNA sequence: TGTGCCAGCAGCACTGGACAGGGGCCCCAAGAGACCCAGTACTTC. This gives the protein CASSTGQGPQETQYF.

This clone was counted a single time. This chain's CDR3 is CASSEPAGVEKLFF. As DNA, the CDR3 is TGTGCCAGCAGTGAACCCGCAGGGGTCGAAAAACTGTTTTTT. The chain has TRBV6-1 and TRBJ1-4; D might be TRBD1 (6 bases). V was trimmed by 2 bases and J by 8 bases, leaving 12 bases between them. The germline V gene has CDR1 MNHNS and CDR2 SASEGT. CDR3 length: 14 residues.

This clone has more than one count but fewer than ten. CDR3 amino acids: CASSQEYRAFF. The CDR3 DNA reads TGCGCCAGCAGCCAAGAGTACAGAGCTTTCTTT. This chain connects TRBV4-3 to TRBJ1-1; D is ambiguous. Germline assignment: CDR1 LGHNA and CDR2 YSLEER. This CDR3 spans 11 amino acids. The V end lost 0 bases, the J end lost 10 bases, and 6 bases lay between the germline ends.

The chain carries TRBV7-9 and TRBJ2-1, with TRBD2 matching over 9 bases. The length of the CDR3 is 13 residues. With V trimmed by 4 bases and J by 5 bases, 0 bases remained unmatched. Per the germline V gene, CDR1 is SEHNR and CDR2 is FQNEAQ (reference sequence). CDR3 loop: CASSWTSDNEQFF. The CDR3 bases are TGTGCCAGCAGCTGGACTAGCGACAATGAGCAGTTCTTC.

The V and J genes are TRBV28 and TRBJ2-4; 11 bases map to TRBD1. The V segment lost 10 bases and the J segment 2 bases; nucleotides outside the gene matches: 16. The CDR3 totals 18 residues. Germline CDR1 is MDHEN and CDR2 is SYDVKM. This CDR3 is CAISFGQGASGTKNIQYF. The CDR3 region has the DNA TGTGCCATTTCTTTCGGACAGGGGGCGAGCGGGACCAAAAACATTCAGTACTTC. Together with reference TRBV28 and TRBJ2-4, the CDR3 gives the full variable domain: DVKVTQSSRYLVKRTGEKVFLECVQDMDHENMFWYRQDPGLGLRLIYFSYDVKMKEKGDIPEGYSVSREKKERFSLILESASTNQTSMYLCAISFGQGASGTKNIQYFGAGTRLSVL.

In this sample, this clone turned up a few times. The chain joins TRBV10-3 to TRBJ2-7; 11 bases fit TRBD2. Germline lookup yields CDR1 ENHRY and CDR2 SYGVKD. Trimming at V came to 3 bases and at J to 3 bases, leaving 1 base not matched to a gene. The CDR3 loop spans 14 amino acids. CDR3 coding DNA: TGTGCCATCAGTGAAGGGACTAGCGGCTACGAGCAGTACTTC. It specifies CAISEGTSGYEQYF.

This clone was seen only once. This chain links TRBV15 with TRBJ2-3; D is unclear. The CDR3 is 13 residues long. V lost 0 bases and J lost 3, with 4 bases in between. In germline, CDR1 is LNHNV, CDR2 YYDKDF (reference sequence). The CDR3 spells CATSRETTDTQYF. In nucleotides, the CDR3 is TGTGCCACCAGCAGAGAAACTACAGATACGCAGTATTTT. The entire variable domain, with the rest obtained from reference TRBV15 and TRBJ2-3, is as follows: DAMVIQNPRYQVTQFGKPVTLSCSQTLNHNVMYWYQQKSSQAPKLLFHYYDKDFNNEADTPDNFQSRRPNTSFCFLDIRSPGLGDTAMYLCATSRETTDTQYFGPGTRLTVL.

The genes are TRBV5-4 and TRBJ2-6, with a weak D call TRBD2 (6 bases). V shed 4 bases and J shed 0 bases, with 17 bases lying between them. Germline CDR1 reads SGHNT; CDR2 reads YYREEE (reference sequence). The CDR3 sequence is 18 residues long. The CDR3 bases are TGTGCCAGCAGCACCTCGGGGGAGGTGCCCTCTGGGGCCAACGTCCTGACTTTC. The encoded protein is CASSTSGEVPSGANVLTF.

This chain connects TRBV7-9 to TRBJ2-1; 9 bases line up with TRBD2. The V gene's germline CDR1 is SEHNR and CDR2 FQNEAQ (reference sequence). Unmatched junction bases numbered 3, after V lost 2 bases and J lost 10 bases. The CDR3 consists of 13 residues. This CDR3 reads CASSLSSGIEQFF. CDR3 sequence (DNA): TGTGCCAGCAGCTTATCTAGCGGGATAGAGCAGTTCTTC.

This clone was seen just once. V gene TRBV7-9 combines with J gene TRBJ1-1; D not resolved. CDR3 size: 14 residues. The V end was cut by 7 bases, the J end by 0 bases, with 12 bases between. Germline-derived CDR1 and CDR2 are SEHNR and FQNEAQ (reference sequence). The CDR3 nucleotides read TGTGCCAGCACCCTGCCAGATTTGAACACTGAAGCTTTCTTT. This codes for CASTLPDLNTEAFF.

This rearrangement joins TRBV6-1 to TRBJ2-3; no clear D. Trimming cost V 3 bases and J 2 bases, with 9 bases left between them. CDR1 is MNHNS, CDR2 SASEGT, per germline. This CDR3 comprises 14 residues. CDR3 DNA: TGTGCCAGCAGTGACGACTTTCACACAGATACGCAGTATTTT. This translates into CASSDDFHTDTQYF.